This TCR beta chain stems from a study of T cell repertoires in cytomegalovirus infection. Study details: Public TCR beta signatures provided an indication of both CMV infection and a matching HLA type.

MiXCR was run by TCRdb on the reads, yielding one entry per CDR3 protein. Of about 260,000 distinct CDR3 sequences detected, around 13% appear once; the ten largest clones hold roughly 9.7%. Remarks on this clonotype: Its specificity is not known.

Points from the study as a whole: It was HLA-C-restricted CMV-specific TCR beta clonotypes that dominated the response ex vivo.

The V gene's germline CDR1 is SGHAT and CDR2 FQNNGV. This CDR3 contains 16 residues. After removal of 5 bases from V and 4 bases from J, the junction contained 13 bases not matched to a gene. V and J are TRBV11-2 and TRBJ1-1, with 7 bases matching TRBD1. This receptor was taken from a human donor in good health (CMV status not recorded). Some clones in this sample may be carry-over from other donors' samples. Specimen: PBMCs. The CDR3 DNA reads TGTGCCAGCAGCCGAACCCGACAGGGAGGTAGCACTGAAGCTTTCTTT. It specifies CASSRTRQGGSTEAFF.